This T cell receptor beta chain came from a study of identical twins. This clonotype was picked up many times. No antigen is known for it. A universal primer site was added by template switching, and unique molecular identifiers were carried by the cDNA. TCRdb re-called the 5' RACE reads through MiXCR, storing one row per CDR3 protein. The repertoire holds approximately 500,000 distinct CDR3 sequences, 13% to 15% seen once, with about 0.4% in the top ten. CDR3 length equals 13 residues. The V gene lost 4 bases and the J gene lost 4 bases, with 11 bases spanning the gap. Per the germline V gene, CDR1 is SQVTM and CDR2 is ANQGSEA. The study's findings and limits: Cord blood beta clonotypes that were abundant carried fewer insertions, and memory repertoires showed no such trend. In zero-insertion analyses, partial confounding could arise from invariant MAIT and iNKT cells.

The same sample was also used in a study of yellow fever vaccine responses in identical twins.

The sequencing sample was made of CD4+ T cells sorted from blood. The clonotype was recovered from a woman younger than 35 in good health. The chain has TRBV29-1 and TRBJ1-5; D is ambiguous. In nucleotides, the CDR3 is TGCAGCGTTGTCTGGCAGATGAATCAGCCCCAGCATTTT. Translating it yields CSVVWQMNQPQHF.